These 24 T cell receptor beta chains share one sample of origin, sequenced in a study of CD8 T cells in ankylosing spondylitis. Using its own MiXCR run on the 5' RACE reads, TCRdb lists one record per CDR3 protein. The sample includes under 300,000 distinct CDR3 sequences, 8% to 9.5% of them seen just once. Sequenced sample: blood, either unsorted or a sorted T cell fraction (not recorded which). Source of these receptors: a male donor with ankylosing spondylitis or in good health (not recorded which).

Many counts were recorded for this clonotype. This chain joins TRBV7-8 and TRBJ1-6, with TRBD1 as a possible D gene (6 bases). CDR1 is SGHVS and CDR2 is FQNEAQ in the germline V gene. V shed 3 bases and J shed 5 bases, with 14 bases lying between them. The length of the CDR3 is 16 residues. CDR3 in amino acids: CASSFGTGTNNSPLHF. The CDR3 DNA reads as TGTGCCAGCAGCTTCGGAACAGGGACTAATAATTCACCCCTCCACTTT.

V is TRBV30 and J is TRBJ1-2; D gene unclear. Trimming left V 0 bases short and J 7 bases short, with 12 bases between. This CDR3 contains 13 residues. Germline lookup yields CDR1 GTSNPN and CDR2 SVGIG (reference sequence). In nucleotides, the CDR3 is TGTGCCTGGAGTGTACACGGCTCTCGTGGCTACACCTTC. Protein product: CAWSVHGSRGYTF.

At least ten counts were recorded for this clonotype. CDR3 protein: CASSQGGAVYNEQFF. DNA for the CDR3: TGCGCCAGCAGCCAAGGAGGGGCAGTTTACAATGAGCAGTTCTTC. This sequence joins TRBV4-3 and TRBJ2-1; D tentatively reads TRBD1 or TRBD2 (5 bases each). The CDR3 runs to 15 residues. The germline CDR1 and CDR2 sequences are LGHNA and YSLEER. V lost 1 base, J lost 4 bases, and 11 bases lay in between.

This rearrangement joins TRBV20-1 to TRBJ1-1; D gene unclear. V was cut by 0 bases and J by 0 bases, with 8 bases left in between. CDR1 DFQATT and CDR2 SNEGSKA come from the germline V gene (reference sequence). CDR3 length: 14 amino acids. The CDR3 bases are TGCAGTGCTAGAGATAGGGCCTTGAACACTGAAGCTTTCTTT. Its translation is CSARDRALNTEAFF.

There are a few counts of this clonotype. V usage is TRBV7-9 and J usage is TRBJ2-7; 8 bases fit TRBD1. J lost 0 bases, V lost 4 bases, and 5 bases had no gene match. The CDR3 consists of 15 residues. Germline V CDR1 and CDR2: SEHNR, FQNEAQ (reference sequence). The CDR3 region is CASSSTGEVSYEQYF. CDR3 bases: TGTGCCAGCAGCTCGACAGGGGAGGTCTCCTACGAGCAGTACTTC.

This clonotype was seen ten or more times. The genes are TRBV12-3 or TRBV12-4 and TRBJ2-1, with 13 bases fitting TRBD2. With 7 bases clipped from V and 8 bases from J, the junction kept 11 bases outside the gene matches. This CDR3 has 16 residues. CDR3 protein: CASKVLGLAGVYEQFF. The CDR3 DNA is TGTGCCAGCAAAGTTCTCGGACTAGCGGGAGTCTATGAGCAGTTCTTC.

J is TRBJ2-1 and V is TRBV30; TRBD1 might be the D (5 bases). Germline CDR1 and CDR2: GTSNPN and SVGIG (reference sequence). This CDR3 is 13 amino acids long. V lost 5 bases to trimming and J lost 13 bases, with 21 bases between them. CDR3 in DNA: TGTGCCTGGGGGGCTAATACGGGTGGGGTTCAGTTCTTC. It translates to CAWGANTGGVQFF.

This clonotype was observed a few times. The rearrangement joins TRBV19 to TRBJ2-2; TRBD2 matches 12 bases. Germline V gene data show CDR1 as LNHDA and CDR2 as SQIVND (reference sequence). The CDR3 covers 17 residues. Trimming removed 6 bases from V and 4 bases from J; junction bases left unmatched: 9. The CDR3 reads CASSLGGLAGLTGELFF. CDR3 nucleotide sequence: TGTGCCAGTAGCCTTGGGGGACTAGCGGGCCTCACCGGGGAGCTGTTTTTT.

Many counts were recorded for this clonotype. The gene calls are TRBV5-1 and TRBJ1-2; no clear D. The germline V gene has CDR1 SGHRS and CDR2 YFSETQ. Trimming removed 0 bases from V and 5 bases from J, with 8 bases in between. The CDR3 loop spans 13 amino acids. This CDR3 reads CASSLVMEYGYTF. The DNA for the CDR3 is TGCGCCAGCAGCTTGGTAATGGAATATGGCTACACCTTC.

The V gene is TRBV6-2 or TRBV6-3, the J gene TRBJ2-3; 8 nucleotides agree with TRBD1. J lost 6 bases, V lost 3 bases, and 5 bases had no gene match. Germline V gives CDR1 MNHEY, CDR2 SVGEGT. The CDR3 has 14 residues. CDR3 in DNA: TGTGCCAGCAGTTATCCGGACAGGGCCGATACGCAGTATTTT. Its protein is CASSYPDRADTQYF.

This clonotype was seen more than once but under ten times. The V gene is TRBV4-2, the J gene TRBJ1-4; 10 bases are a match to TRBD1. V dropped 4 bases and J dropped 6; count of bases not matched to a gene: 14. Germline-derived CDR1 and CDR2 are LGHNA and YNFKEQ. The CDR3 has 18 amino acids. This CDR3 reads CASSPMGIGGTGDEKLFF. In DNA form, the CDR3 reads TGTGCCAGCAGCCCTATGGGGATAGGCGGGACAGGGGATGAAAAACTGTTTTTT.

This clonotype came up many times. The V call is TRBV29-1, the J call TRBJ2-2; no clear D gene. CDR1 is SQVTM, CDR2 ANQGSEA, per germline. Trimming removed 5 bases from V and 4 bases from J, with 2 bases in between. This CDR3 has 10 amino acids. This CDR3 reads CSVLTGELFF. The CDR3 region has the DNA TGCAGCGTTCTCACCGGGGAGCTGTTTTTT.

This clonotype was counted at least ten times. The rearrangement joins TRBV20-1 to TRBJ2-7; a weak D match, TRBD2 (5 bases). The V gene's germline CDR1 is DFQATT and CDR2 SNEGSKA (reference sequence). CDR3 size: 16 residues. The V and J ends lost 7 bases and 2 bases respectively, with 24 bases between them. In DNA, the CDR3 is TGCAGTGTCCCGAAAGGGAACCTCGGGATCCCCTACGAGCAGTACTTC. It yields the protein CSVPKGNLGIPYEQYF.

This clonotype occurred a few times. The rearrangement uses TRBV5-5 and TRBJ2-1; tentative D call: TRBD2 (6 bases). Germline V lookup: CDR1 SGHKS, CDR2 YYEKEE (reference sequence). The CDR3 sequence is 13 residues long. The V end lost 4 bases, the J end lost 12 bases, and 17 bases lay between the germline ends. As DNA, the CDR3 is TGTGCCAGCAGCCCACCCGCGGATAGCGGGCAGTTCTTC. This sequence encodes CASSPPADSGQFF.

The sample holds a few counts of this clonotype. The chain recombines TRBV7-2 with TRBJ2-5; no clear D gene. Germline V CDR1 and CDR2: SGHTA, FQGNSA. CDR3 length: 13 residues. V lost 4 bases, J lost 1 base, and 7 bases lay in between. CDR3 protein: CASSSRVQETQYF. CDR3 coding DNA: TGTGCCAGCAGCTCCCGGGTCCAAGAGACCCAGTACTTC. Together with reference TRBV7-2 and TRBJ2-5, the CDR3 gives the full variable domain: GAGVSQSPSNKVTEKGKDVELRCDPISGHTALYWYRQSLGQGLEFLIYFQGNSAPDKSGLPSDRFSAERTGGSVSTLTIQRTQQEDSAVYLCASSSRVQETQYFGPGTRLLVL.

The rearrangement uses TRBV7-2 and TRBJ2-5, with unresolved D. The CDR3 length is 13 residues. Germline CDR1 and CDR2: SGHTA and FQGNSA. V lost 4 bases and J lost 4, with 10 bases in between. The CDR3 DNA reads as TGTGCCAGCAGCTCCCGTCAAGGAGAGACCCAGTACTTC. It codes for CASSSRQGETQYF.

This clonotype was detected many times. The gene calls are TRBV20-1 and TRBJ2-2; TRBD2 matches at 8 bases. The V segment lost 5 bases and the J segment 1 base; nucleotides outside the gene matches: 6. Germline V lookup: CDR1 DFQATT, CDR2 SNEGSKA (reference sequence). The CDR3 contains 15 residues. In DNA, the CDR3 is TGCAGTGCTGCTATTAGCGGGATGAACACCGGGGAGCTGTTTTTT. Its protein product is CSAAISGMNTGELFF.

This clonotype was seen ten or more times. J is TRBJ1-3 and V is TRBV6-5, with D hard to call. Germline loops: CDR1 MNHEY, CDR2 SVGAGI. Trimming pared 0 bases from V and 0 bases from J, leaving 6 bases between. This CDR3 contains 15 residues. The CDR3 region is CASSYSRVSGNTIYF. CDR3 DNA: TGTGCCAGCAGTTACTCGCGGGTCTCTGGAAACACCATATATTTT.

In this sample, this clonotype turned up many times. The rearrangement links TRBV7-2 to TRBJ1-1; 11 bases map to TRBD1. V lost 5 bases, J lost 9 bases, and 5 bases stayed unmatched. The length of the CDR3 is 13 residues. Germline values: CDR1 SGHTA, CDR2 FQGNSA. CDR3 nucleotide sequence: TGTGCCAGCAGCCCTGGACAGGGGGCAAAAGCTTTCTTT. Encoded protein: CASSPGQGAKAFF.

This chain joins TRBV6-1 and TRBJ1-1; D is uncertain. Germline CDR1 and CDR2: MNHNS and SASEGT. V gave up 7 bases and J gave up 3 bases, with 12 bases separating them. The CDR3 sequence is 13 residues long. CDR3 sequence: CASNTAGDTEAFF. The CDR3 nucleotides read TGTGCCAGCAATACAGCCGGGGACACTGAAGCTTTCTTT.

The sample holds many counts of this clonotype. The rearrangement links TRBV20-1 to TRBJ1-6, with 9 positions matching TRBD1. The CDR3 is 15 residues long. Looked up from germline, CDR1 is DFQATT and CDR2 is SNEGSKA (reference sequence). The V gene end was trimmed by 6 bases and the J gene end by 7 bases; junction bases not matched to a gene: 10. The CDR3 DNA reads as TGCAGTGCAGCGGACAGGGGCGTTAAAAATTCACCCCTCCACTTT. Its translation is CSAADRGVKNSPLHF.

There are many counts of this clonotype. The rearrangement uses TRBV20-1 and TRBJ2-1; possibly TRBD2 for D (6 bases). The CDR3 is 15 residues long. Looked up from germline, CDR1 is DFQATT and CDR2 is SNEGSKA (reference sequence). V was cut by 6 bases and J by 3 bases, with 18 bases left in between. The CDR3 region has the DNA TGCAGTGCGCACTCCGCGGGGTACGGCTACAATGAGCAGTTCTTC. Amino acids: CSAHSAGYGYNEQFF.

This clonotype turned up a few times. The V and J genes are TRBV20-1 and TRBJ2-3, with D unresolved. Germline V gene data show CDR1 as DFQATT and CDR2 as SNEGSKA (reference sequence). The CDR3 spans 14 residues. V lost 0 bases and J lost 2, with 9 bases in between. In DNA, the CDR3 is TGCAGTGCTAGAGACCGAGCGAACACAGATACGCAGTATTTT. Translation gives CSARDRANTDTQYF.

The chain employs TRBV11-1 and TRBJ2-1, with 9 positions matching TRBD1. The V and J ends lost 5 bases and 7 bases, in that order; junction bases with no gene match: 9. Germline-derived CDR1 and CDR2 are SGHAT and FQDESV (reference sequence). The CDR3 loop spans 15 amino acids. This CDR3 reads CASSPGQGPRNEQFF. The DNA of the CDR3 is TGTGCCAGCAGCCCGGGACAGGGTCCAAGGAATGAGCAGTTCTTC.